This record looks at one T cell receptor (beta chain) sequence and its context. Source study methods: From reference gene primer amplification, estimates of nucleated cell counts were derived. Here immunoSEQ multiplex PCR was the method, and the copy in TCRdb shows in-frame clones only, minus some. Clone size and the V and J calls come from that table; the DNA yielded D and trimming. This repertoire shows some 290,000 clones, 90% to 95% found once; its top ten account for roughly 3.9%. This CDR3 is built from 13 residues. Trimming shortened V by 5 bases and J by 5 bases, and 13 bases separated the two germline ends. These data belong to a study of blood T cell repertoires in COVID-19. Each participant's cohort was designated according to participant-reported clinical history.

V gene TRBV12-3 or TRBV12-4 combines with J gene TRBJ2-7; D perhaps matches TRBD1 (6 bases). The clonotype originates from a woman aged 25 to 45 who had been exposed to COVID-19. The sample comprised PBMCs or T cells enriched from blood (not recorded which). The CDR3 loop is CASSLQGYNEQYF. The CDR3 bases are TGTGCCAGCAGTCTACAGGGTTACAACGAGCAGTACTTC.